This T cell receptor beta chain was documented in a study of blood T cells in healthy people across ages. The second PCR ran about 6 to 12 cycles with a sample-barcoded 5' primer and J-beta primers. TCRdb re-derived calls from the 5' RACE reads in MiXCR, one entry per CDR3 protein. This table holds some 550,000 distinct CDR3 sequences, around half found once. Trimming took 6 bases from V and 5 from J, leaving 20 bases between them. The CDR3 covers 16 residues. The germline V gene encodes CDR1 MGHDK and CDR2 SYGVNS. The rearrangement joins TRBV25-1 to TRBJ2-1; D uncertain. The sequenced material came from blood. This clonotype was sampled from a man older than 75 in good health. In DNA form, the CDR3 reads TGTGCCAGCAGGGACCGTCTCCTTGGGCGCAACAATGAGCAGTTCTTC. Translating it yields CASRDRLLGRNNEQFF.